This T cell receptor (beta chain) was retrieved from a study of monozygotic twins with cystic fibrosis. CDR3 length: 14 amino acids. V was pared by 4 bases and J by 8 bases, with 15 bases between. Germline lookup yields CDR1 LNHDA and CDR2 SQIVND (reference sequence). Only in-frame clones appear in the TCRdb table, and some are missing; sequencing was by immunoSEQ multiplex PCR. The repertoire holds about 36,000 clones, about 80% seen once, with roughly 1.7% in the top ten. The sample comprised blood. The receptor comes from a girl aged 2-15 years with cystic fibrosis. The chain has TRBV19 and TRBJ2-1; D might be TRBD2 (6 bases). The CDR3 nucleotides read TGTGCCAGTAGTACTAGGTTTTGGGAGGATGAGCAGTTCTTC. It codes for CASSTRFWEDEQFF.